This T cell receptor beta chain was identified during a study of Ad26.COV2.S vaccination and SARS-CoV-2 variants. Overall study: Donor got 5x10^10 or 1x10^11 viral particles of Ad26.COV2.S.

The table came from immunoSEQ multiplex PCR; TCRdb's copy has only in-frame clones and leaves some out. The table has around 500,000 clones, about nine tenths seen once. Germline CDR1 reads MNHEY; CDR2 reads SVGAGI. V lost 6 bases, J lost 7 bases, and 10 bases stayed unmatched. This CDR3 comprises 14 residues. Stated treatment: some 20 received Ad26.COV2.S at low or high dose, single or two shots; about 5 received placebo; per-sample allocation not given. Day 63 after the first vaccine or placebo injection was the time point for sampling. The V gene is TRBV6-5, the J gene TRBJ2-5; 8 bases match TRBD1. Sequencing was performed on peripheral blood, taken in a trial of Ad26.COV2.S vaccine versus placebo. This sequence was found in a person between 18 and 65 years old who received the Ad26.COV2.S COVID-19 vaccine or a placebo. The CDR3 region is CASRPQGAGGTQYF. In DNA form, the CDR3 reads TGTGCCAGCAGGCCTCAGGGGGCCGGGGGGACCCAGTACTTC.